The subject of this entry is one TCR beta chain. The antigen remains unidentified. CDR3 size: 13 residues. With 0 bases removed from V and 2 bases from J, the gap between germline ends came to 5 bases. From germline, CDR1 is SGHRS and CDR2 YFSETQ. These data originate in a study of T-cell reconstitution after alpha-beta-depleted transplantation in children. As it was prepared, the TCRbeta library received unique molecular identifiers. One entry per CDR3 protein results from TCRdb running MiXCR on the PCR reads. The table includes around 100,000 distinct CDR3 sequences, around 10% detected once. Study-level results: At the one-year point after transplant, T-cell counts and TCRbeta diversity were found to come mostly from T cells that had been newly produced. In patients about two months after transplant, alpha-beta T cells reportedly arose from several hundred expanded graft clones. Surviving thymic progenitors and recipient T cells were the source of high TCRbeta diversity at day 60 in some patients.

The TCR sequence derives from a boy aged 2 to 9 with acute lymphoblastic leukemia, due to receive a stem cell transplant. The starting material was PBMCs, obtained before TCRalphabeta/CD19-depleted stem cell transplant. The V and J genes are TRBV5-1 and TRBJ2-5; no firm D call. For the CDR3, the DNA is TGCGCCAGCAGCTTGGAACAGCAAGAGACCCAGTACTTC. It translates to CASSLEQQETQYF. Full variable domain (missing parts from reference TRBV5-1 and TRBJ2-5): KAGVTQTPRYLIKTRGQQVTLSCSPISGHRSVSWYQQTPGQGLQFLFEYFSETQRNKGNFPGRFSGRQFSNSRSEMNVSTLELGDSALYLCASSLEQQETQYFGPGTRLLVL.